A single sample is the source of the 10 T cell receptor beta chains below, sequenced in a study of OX40 agonist ivuxolimab in advanced cancers. The repertoire was sequenced with immunoSEQ multiplex PCR; TCRdb's copy has only in-frame clones and lacks some. There are under 70,000 clones in the sample; roughly 89% occur only once, and approximately 1.2% lies in the top ten. The sample was CD4+ or CD8+ T cells sorted from blood, taken in a trial of the OX40 agonist ivuxolimab. These receptors came from an adult with an advanced solid tumor such as melanoma, head and neck, liver or kidney cancer.

The chain joins TRBV6-1 to TRBJ2-7; the match to TRBD2 covers 8 bases. The V segment lost 7 bases and the J segment 4 bases; nucleotides outside the gene matches: 12. From germline, CDR1 is MNHNS and CDR2 SASEGT. CDR3 length: 15 residues. CDR3 nucleotides: TGTGCCAGCATCCTAGCGGGTGAGAACGGATACGAGCAGTACTTC. This translates into CASILAGENGYEQYF.

V gene TRBV6-5 combines with J gene TRBJ2-1; 8 bases match TRBD2. Per the germline V gene, CDR1 is MNHEY and CDR2 is SVGAGI. This CDR3 region has 15 residues. V was pared by 0 bases and J by 4 bases, with 2 bases of the junction left unmatched. The CDR3 here is CASSYSASGYNEQFF. CDR3 coding DNA: TGTGCCAGCAGTTACTCTGCTAGCGGGTACAATGAGCAGTTCTTC.

The chain combines TRBV5-1 with TRBJ2-5, with TRBD2 matching over 10 bases. V shed 1 base, J shed 2 bases, and the junction held 5 bases outside the gene matches. The CDR3 runs 16 residues. Germline loops: CDR1 SGHRS, CDR2 YFSETQ. The CDR3 is CASSLSSGGGQETQYF. The CDR3 DNA reads as TGCGCCAGCAGCTTGTCTAGCGGGGGTGGTCAAGAGACCCAGTACTTC.

This chain joins TRBV10-1 and TRBJ2-2; 8 bases are a match to TRBD1. The CDR3 is 14 residues long. Trimming cost V 10 bases and J 2 bases; bases outside gene matches: 6. The germline V gene encodes CDR1 WNHNN and CDR2 SYGVQD (reference sequence). In DNA form, the CDR3 reads TGCGCCACCCGACAGGGGAGAAACACCGGGGAGCTGTTTTTT. Protein product: CATRQGRNTGELFF.

The chain joins TRBV7-2 to TRBJ1-2; 10 nucleotides line up with TRBD1. Germline V CDR1 and CDR2: SGHTA, FQGNSA. The CDR3 is 14 amino acids. The trim removed 0 bases at V and 7 bases at J, leaving 2 bases unmatched. The DNA of the CDR3 is TGTGCCAGCAGCTTAGCGGGACAGGGGTTTGGCTACACCTTC. As protein: CASSLAGQGFGYTF.

The chain carries TRBV11-3 and TRBJ2-5, with 8 bases that match TRBD2. This CDR3 comprises 13 residues. Germline V gene data show CDR1 as SGHNT and CDR2 as YENEEA. Trimming took 5 bases from V and 2 from J; bases not matched to a gene: 1. The CDR3 spells CASSPGGQETQYF. As DNA, the CDR3 is TGTGCCAGCAGCCCGGGGGGGCAAGAGACCCAGTACTTC.

V usage is TRBV6-1 and J usage is TRBJ2-1; D may be TRBD1 (5 bases). Trimming pared 7 bases from V and 0 bases from J, leaving 13 bases between. CDR1 and CDR2 from the germline V gene are MNHNS and SASEGT. This CDR3 region has 15 residues. Here the CDR3 DNA reads TGTGCCAGCACCAGACAGTTTAGCTCCTACAATGAGCAGTTCTTC. It specifies CASTRQFSSYNEQFF.

This sequence joins TRBV28 and TRBJ2-5; D possibly matches TRBD1 or TRBD2 (6 bases each). The length of the CDR3 is 13 residues. Per the germline V gene, CDR1 is MDHEN and CDR2 is SYDVKM. Deletions cut 8 bases from V and 5 bases from J, with 15 bases between. The CDR3 nucleotides are TGTGCCAGCGTCCGGGGGCGCTGGGAGACCCAGTACTTC. It encodes CASVRGRWETQYF.

V usage is TRBV11-1 and J usage is TRBJ2-7, with 8 bases aligning to TRBD2. The germline V gene has CDR1 SGHAT and CDR2 FQDESV (reference sequence). V lost 5 bases, J lost 2 bases, and 5 bases stayed unmatched. The CDR3 runs 14 residues. In DNA form, the CDR3 reads TGTGCCAGCAGCGCGGGAGGCGACGCCTACGAGCAGTACTTC. Residues: CASSAGGDAYEQYF. The whole variable domain, remainder taken from reference TRBV11-1 and TRBJ2-7, is EAEVAQSPRYKITEKSQAVAFWCDPISGHATLYWYRQILGQGPELLVQFQDESVVDDSQLPKDRFSAERLKGVDSTLKIQPAELGDSAMYLCASSAGGDAYEQYFGPGTRLTVT.

The V and J genes are TRBV7-9 and TRBJ2-3; TRBD1 is a possible D gene (5 bases). The CDR3 sequence is 15 residues long. Trimming stripped 2 bases from V and 2 bases from J, with 11 bases between. CDR1 and CDR2 from the germline V gene are SEHNR and FQNEAQ (reference sequence). CDR3 sequence (DNA): TGTGCCAGCAGCTTATCAGGGCCCCCCACAGATACGCAGTATTTT. It specifies CASSLSGPPTDTQYF.